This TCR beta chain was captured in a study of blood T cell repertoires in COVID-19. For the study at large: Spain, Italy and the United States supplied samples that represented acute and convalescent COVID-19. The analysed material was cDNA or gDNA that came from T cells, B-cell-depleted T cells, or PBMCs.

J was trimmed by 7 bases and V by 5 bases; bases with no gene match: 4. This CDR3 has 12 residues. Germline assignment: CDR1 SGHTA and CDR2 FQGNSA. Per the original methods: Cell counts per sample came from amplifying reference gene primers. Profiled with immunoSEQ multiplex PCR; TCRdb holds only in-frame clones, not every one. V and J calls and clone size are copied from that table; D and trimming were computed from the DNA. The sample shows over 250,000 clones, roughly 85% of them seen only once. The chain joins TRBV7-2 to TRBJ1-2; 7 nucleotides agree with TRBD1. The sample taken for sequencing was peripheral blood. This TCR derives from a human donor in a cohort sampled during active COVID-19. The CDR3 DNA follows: TGTGCCAGCAGCCGCAGGGGGACTGGCTACACCTTC. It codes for CASSRRGTGYTF. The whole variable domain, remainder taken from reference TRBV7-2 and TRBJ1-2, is GAGVSQSPSNKVTEKGKDVELRCDPISGHTALYWYRQSLGQGLEFLIYFQGNSAPDKSGLPSDRFSAERTGGSVSTLTIQRTQQEDSAVYLCASSRRGTGYTFGSGTRLTVV.